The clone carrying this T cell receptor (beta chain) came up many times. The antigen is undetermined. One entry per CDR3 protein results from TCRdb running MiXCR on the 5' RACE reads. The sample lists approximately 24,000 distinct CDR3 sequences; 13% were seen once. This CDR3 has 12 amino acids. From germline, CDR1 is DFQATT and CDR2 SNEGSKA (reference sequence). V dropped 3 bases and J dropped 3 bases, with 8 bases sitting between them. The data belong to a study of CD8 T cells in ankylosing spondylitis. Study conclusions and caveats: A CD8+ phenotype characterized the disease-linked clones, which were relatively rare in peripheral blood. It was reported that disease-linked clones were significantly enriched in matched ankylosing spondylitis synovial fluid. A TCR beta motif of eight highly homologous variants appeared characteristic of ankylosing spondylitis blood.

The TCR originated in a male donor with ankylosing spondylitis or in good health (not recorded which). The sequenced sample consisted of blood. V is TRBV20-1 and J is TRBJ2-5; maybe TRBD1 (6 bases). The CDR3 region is CSASNREETQYF. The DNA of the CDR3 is TGCAGTGCTAGTAACAGGGAAGAGACCCAGTACTTC.